This TCR beta chain was sequenced in a study of blood T cell repertoires in COVID-19. Whole-study context: Sources were T cells, B-cell-depleted T cells, or PBMCs; the material itself was cDNA or gDNA.

In the original analysis: Scientists estimated how many nucleated cells there were by amplifying reference gene primers. The table came from immunoSEQ multiplex PCR; TCRdb's copy has only in-frame clones and leaves some out. That table gives V, J and clone size, and the DNA gave D and trimming. This table has about 270,000 clones, about four fifths appearing once. Sequencing used peripheral blood. This clonotype was obtained from a woman aged 18-29 years with acute or convalescent COVID-19.

The CDR3 nucleotides are TGTGCCAGCAGCTCCCCTGGCACAGATACGCAGTATTTT. It codes for CASSSPGTDTQYF. This sequence joins TRBV7-2 and TRBJ2-3; no clear D gene. The CDR3 runs to 13 residues. V was cut by 4 bases and J by 1 base, with 6 bases left in between. Germline CDR1 and CDR2: SGHTA and FQGNSA.